The text below deals with one TCR beta chain. The length of the CDR3 is 17 residues. With 5 bases removed from V and 3 bases from J, the gap between germline ends came to 20 bases. Germline CDR1 and CDR2: SEHNR and FQNEAQ (reference sequence). This sample is part of a study of blood T cell repertoires in COVID-19. Assay: immunoSEQ multiplex PCR; the TCRdb copy retains only in-frame clones and omits some. The sample lists about 140,000 clones, roughly 86% occurring once. The genes are TRBV7-9 and TRBJ2-4; possibly TRBD1 for D (6 bases). The sequence derives from a man between 70 and 80 years old with acute or convalescent COVID-19. Sequenced: peripheral blood. The CDR3 spells CASSPRGQGGVKNIQYF. The CDR3 DNA reads TGTGCCAGCAGCCCCAGGGGCCAGGGCGGTGTCAAAAACATTCAGTACTTC. Together with reference TRBV7-9 and TRBJ2-4, the CDR3 gives the full variable domain: DTGVSQNPRHKITKRGQNVTFRCDPISEHNRLYWYRQTLGQGPEFLTYFQNEAQLEKSRLLSDRFSAERPKGSFSTLEIQRTEQGDSAMYLCASSPRGQGGVKNIQYFGAGTRLSVL.